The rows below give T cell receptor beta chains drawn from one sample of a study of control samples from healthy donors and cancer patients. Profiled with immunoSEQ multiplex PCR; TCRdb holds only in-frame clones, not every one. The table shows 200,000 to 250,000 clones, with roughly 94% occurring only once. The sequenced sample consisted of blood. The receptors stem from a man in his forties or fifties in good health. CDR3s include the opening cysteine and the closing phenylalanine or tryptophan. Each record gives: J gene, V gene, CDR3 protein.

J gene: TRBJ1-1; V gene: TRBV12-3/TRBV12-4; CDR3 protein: CASSLNGGAEAFF
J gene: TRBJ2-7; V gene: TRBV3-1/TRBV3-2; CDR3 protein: CASSQDDYEQYF
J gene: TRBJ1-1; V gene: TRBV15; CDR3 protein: CATSRDGQTWNIAEAFF
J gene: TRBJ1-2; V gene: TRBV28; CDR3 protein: CASSKTGRYGYTF
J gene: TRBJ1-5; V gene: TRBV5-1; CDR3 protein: CASSVGGVSNQPQHF
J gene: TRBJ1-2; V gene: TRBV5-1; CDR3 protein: CASSLTGQGALMDYGYTF
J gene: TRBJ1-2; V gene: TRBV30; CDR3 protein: CAWSARTGGADGYTF
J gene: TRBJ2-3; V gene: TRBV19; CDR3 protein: CASSSGERNTQYF
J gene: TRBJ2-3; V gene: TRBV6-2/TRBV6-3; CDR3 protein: CASSYTGPPTQYF
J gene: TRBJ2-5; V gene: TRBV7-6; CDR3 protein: CASSSTGLRDQETQYF
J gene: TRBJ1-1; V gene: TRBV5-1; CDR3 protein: CASSLDSWGNTEAFF
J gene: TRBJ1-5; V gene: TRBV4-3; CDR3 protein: CASSPGDSNQPQHF
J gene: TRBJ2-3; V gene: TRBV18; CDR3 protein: CASSLSVPRTDTQYF
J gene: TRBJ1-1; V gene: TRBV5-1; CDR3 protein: CASSLGGTTGRGNTEAFF
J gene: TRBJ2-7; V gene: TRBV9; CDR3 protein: CASSPRQSSYEQYF
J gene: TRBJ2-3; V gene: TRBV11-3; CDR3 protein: CASSLDLSGTQYF
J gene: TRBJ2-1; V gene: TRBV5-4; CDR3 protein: CASSLGRGGPNEQFF
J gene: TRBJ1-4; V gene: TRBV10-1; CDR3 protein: CASMWEREKLFF
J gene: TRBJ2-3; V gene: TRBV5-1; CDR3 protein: CASSLRTGGNTDTQYF
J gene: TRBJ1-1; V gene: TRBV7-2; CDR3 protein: CASSLAYRGTEAFF
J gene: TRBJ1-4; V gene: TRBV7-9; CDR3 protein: CASSLNFRATNEKLFF
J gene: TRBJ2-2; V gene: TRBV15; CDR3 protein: CATSWDLGAGELFF
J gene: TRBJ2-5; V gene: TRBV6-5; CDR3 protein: CASDRVEETQYF